This T cell receptor beta chain was recorded in a study of blood T cell repertoires in COVID-19. Study as a whole: Italy, Spain and the United States were the sources of the convalescent and acute COVID-19 samples. From T cells, B-cell-depleted T cells, or PBMCs came the material, which was cDNA or gDNA.

Original analysis: Amplified reference gene primers provided the basis for estimating nucleated cell counts. Sequencing was performed with immunoSEQ multiplex PCR; in TCRdb, only in-frame clones are kept and a portion is missing. For V, J and clone size, that table is used; D and trimming come from the DNA. The table lists 150,000 to 200,000 clones, around 87% of them singletons. CDR3 length: 17 amino acids. V lost 9 bases and J lost 0; bases outside the gene matches: 13. Germline V gene sequence: CDR1 SEHNR, CDR2 FQNEAQ (reference sequence). The chain is built from TRBV7-9 and TRBJ2-3, with 9 bases aligning to TRBD1. The clonotype originates from a middle-aged man with active or convalescent COVID-19. Input material: peripheral blood. This CDR3 reads CASYPGTGPTSTDTQYF. The CDR3 DNA reads TGTGCCAGTTACCCCGGGACAGGGCCCACTAGCACAGATACGCAGTATTTT.